This T cell receptor (beta chain) is from a study of T cell repertoires in cytomegalovirus infection. About the research overall: Recently described HLA-C-restricted plus well-studied HLA-B-restricted CMV epitopes were used.

Trimming pared 0 bases from V and 7 bases from J, leaving 7 bases between. Per the germline V gene, CDR1 is LNHDA and CDR2 is SQIVND (reference sequence). The CDR3 spans 13 residues. This clonotype was found a few times. What it binds is unknown. Each CDR3 protein gets one entry after TCRdb re-called the reads with MiXCR. The sample yields roughly 500,000 distinct CDR3 sequences, roughly a third seen once. The sequenced sample was cultured PBMCs, obtained from culture after CMV antigen stimulation. The chain employs TRBV19 and TRBJ1-5; D call uncertain. This receptor was obtained from a human donor in good health (CMV status not recorded). Some clones in this sample may be carry-over from other donors' samples. CDR3 residues: CASSIDKFQPQHF. The CDR3 region has the DNA TGTGCCAGTAGTATAGATAAGTTCCAGCCCCAGCATTTT. The entire variable domain, with the rest obtained from reference TRBV19 and TRBJ1-5, is as follows: DGGITQSPKYLFRKEGQNVTLSCEQNLNHDAMYWYRQDPGQGLRLIYYSQIVNDFQKGDIAEGYSVSREKKESFPLTVTSAQKNPTAFYLCASSIDKFQPQHFGDGTRLSIL.